This T cell receptor (beta chain) was recorded in a study of cytomegalovirus exposure and HLA in healthy donors. All donors participated as healthy donors of bone marrow. Findings and limits, study-wide: Cytomegalovirus association was listed for about 150 TCR beta chains.

The primer mix had 60 Vbeta and 13 Jbeta primers. Clones were read by immunoSEQ multiplex PCR, and TCRdb kept only the in-frame ones, dropping some. The sample includes 160,000 or so clones, roughly 79% of them seen just once. Germline CDR1 and CDR2: SGHDT and YYEEEE. This CDR3 spans 16 amino acids. Trimming removed 4 bases from V and 2 bases from J; junction bases left unmatched: 10. Concerning this clone itself: Its cognate antigen is unknown.

Sequenced sample: PBMCs. The V call is TRBV5-6, the J call TRBJ2-3; 7 bases line up with TRBD1. The sequence came from a woman aged 18-35 years in good health and CMV-seropositive. This CDR3 reads CASSATTGTATDTQYF. The CDR3 coding sequence is TGTGCCAGCAGCGCCACGACAGGGACCGCCACAGATACGCAGTATTTT.